This T cell receptor (beta chain) appears in the sequencing data of a study of cytomegalovirus exposure and HLA in healthy donors. Findings of the study overall: In the analysis, some V segments, TRBV6-2 and TRBV6-3 included, were excluded as indistinguishable.

This clone appeared once. Its cognate antigen is unknown. V lost 6 bases, J lost 0 bases, and 11 bases lay in between. Germline CDR1 is MNHEY and CDR2 is SVGAGI. The CDR3 is made up of 15 amino acids. PCR primers comprised 60 Vbeta and 13 Jbeta primers. Assay: immunoSEQ multiplex PCR; the TCRdb copy retains only in-frame clones and omits some. The repertoire holds around 93,000 clones, with 70% to 85% as singletons. The V and J genes are TRBV6-5 and TRBJ2-2; D is perhaps TRBD1 (6 bases). The source of this sequence is a man in his fifties or sixties in good health and CMV-seronegative. What was sequenced was PBMCs. The CDR3 region is CASSSQGTNTGELFF. The DNA for the CDR3 is TGTGCCAGCAGCTCGCAGGGGACGAACACCGGGGAGCTGTTTTTT.